The present T cell receptor beta chain was sequenced within a study of T cells in Graves' hyperthyroidism and ophthalmopathy. This clonotype was counted at least ten times. What was amplified from RNA transcripts were TCR beta CDR3 regions. HTBI primers were the set used in a first-round RT-PCR of the TCR CDR3. TCRdb passed the multiplex PCR reads through MiXCR, listing each CDR3 protein once. Among over 250,000 distinct CDR3 sequences listed, less than 30% were seen once. Source material: blood. The sequence came from a man between 35 and 55 years old with Graves' hyperthyroidism that later progressed to Graves' ophthalmopathy.

The CDR3 coding sequence is TGTGCCAGCAGCTGGGACAGCTACGAGCAGTACTTC. Translation: CASSWDSYEQYF. This chain uses TRBV28 with TRBJ2-7, with 7 bases that match TRBD1. Germline CDR1 and CDR2: MDHEN and SYDVKM. V trimming: 6 bases; J trimming: 3 bases; junction bases outside the gene matches: 2. This CDR3 is built from 12 residues.